The clone carrying this T cell receptor (beta chain) was seen once. The sample originates from a study of blood T cell repertoires in COVID-19. Study at large: The analysed material was cDNA or gDNA that came from T cells, B-cell-depleted T cells, or PBMCs.

Study members were between roughly 18 and 89 years old and lived in 25 or so US regions. Two consecutive negative NP/OP PCR tests, clearance, or resolved symptoms defined Cohort 3 recovery. The CDR3 is made up of 14 amino acids. Per germline, CDR1 MGHRA and CDR2 YSYEKL. Trimming took off 0 bases at V and 3 bases at J, with 7 bases between the two ends. The repertoire was sequenced with immunoSEQ multiplex PCR; TCRdb's copy has only in-frame clones and lacks some. The sample carries 300,000 or so clones, over 75% recorded once. The source of this sequence is a woman aged 18-29 years who had recovered from COVID-19. This chain connects TRBV4-1 to TRBJ2-3, with D possibly matching TRBD2 (5 bases). Sequenced input: PBMCs or T cells enriched from blood (not recorded which). The CDR3 loop is CASSQDGRTDTQYF. The CDR3 region has the DNA TGCGCCAGCAGCCAAGATGGGAGAACAGATACGCAGTATTTT.